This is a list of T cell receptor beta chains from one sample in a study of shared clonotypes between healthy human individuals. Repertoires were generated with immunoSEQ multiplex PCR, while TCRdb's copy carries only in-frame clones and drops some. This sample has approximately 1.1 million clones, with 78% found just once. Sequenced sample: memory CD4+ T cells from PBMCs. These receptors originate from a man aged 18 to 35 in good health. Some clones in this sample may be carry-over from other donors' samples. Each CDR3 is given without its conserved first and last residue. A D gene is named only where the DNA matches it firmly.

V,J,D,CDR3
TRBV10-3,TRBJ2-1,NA,AISSSLASSYNEQF
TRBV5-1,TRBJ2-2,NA,ASSLVVWGDTGELF
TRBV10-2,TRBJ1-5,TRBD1,ASRGQGLQPQH
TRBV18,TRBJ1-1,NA,ASSPLGGNTEAF
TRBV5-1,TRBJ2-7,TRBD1,ASSWNLGQRNEQY
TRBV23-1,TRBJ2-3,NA,ASSLPSRAEESDTQY
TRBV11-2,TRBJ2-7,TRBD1,ASSKTGGYEQY
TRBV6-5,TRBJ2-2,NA,ASSYSRGELF
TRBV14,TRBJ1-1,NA,ASSRGLDTEAF
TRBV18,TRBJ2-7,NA,ASSATSGYEQY
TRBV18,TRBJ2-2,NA,ASSPLIGSDGELF
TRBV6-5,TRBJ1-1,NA,ASKREGNTEAF
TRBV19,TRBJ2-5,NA,ASSPQDVGETQY
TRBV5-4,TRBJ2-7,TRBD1,ASSLDPGQGIAYEQY
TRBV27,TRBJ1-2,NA,ASSSSDGAEGYT
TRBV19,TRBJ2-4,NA,ASSIGHGVLAKNIQY
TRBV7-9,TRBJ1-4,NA,ASSLRGGHEKLF
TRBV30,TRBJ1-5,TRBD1,AWKGQNSNQPQH
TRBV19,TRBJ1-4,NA,ASSISGEKLF
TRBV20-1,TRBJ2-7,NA,SAPTRHEQY
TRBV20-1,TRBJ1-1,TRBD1,SLLRQGEAF
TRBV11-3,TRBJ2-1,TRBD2,ASSLGGLADNEQF
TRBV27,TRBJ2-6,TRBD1,ASSLWGQVGANVLT
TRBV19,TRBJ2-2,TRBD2,ASSITSGAGTGELF
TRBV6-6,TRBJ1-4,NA,ASSYGVSGPNEKLF
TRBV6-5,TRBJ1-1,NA,ASSYSWTGGSEAF
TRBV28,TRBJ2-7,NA,ASSFGASEQY
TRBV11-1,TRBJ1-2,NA,ASSPRRGADYGYT
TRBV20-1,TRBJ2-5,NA,SAEGGETQY
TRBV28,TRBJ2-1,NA,ASSPIRVRSYNEQF
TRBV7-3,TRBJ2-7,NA,ASSPDRSSYEQY
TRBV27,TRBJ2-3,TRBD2,ASRSLAGRITDTQY
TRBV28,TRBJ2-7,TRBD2,ASRDTTSGRTEEQY
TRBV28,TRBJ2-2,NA,ASSRGADGGELF
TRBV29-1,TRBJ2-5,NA,SVDSFYGIQETQY
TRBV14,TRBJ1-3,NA,ASSYGSFDTGNTIY
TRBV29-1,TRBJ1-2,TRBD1,SVEDRADGYT
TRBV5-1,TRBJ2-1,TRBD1,ASSLEQGAINEQF
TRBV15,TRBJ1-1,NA,ATSRGQNTEAF
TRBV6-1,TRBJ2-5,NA,ASSETETQY
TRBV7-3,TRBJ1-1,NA,ASSLRMDTEAF
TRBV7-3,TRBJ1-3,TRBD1,ASSLAPGMDRDTIY
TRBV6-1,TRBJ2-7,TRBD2,ASRPQRGTYEQY
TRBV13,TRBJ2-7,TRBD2,ASSPSGTSGSYEQY
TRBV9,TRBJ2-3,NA,ASSVIRRESDTQY